This TCR beta chain is drawn from a study of patients and donors after allogeneic stem cell transplantation. TCRdb analysed the RT-PCR reads with MiXCR anew, one entry per CDR3 protein. The table lists 920,000 or so distinct CDR3 sequences, under 20% of them singletons. This clonotype was detected only a few times. Germline values: CDR1 SQVTM, CDR2 ANQGSEA. The CDR3 loop spans 15 amino acids. V was trimmed by 6 bases and J by 5 bases, leaving 19 bases between them. The sample was blood, either unsorted or a sorted T cell fraction (not recorded which). The chain joins TRBV29-1 to TRBJ2-2; either TRBD1 or TRBD2 may fit D (5 bases each). The receptor was isolated from a human donor who was either an allogeneic HSCT recipient or a stem cell or donor lymphocyte infusion donor (not recorded which). It is not recorded whose cells these are; they may come from a transplant donor. This CDR3 is CSVESLAGGTGELFF. Here the CDR3 DNA reads TGCAGCGTCGAGAGCCTAGCTGGGGGAACCGGGGAGCTGTTTTTT.